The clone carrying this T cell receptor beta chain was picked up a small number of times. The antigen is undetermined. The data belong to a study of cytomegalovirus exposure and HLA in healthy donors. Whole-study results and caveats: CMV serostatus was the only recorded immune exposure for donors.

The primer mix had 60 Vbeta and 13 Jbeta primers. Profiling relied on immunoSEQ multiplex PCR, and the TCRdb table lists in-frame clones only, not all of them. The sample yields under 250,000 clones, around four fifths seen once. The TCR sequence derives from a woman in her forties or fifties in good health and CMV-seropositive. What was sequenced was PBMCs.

CDR3 coding DNA: TGTGCCAGTAGTATACGGGGTGGCGGTCAGCCCCAGCATTTT. Encoded protein: CASSIRGGGQPQHF. The chain links TRBV19 to TRBJ1-5; D uncertain. The CDR3 runs 14 residues. Trimming pared 2 bases from V and 6 bases from J, leaving 11 bases between. Looked up from germline, CDR1 is LNHDA and CDR2 is SQIVND (reference sequence).